The 13 T cell receptor beta chains below were found in one sample sequenced in a study of CD8+ T cells in alopecia areata. Treatment reported: oral pan-JAK inhibitor, 5-10 mg twice daily. RNA, once extracted, was reverse transcribed into cDNA for use as the sequencing template. Profiling relied on immunoSEQ multiplex PCR, and the TCRdb table lists in-frame clones only, not all of them. This table holds about 190,000 clones, roughly 60% found once. The starting material was CD4+ T cells sorted from blood, obtained at week 24, from a patient treated with tofacitinib. The source is a human donor with alopecia areata.

V gene TRBV6-5 combines with J gene TRBJ1-4; maybe TRBD1 (5 bases). Germline lookup yields CDR1 MNHEY and CDR2 SVGAGI. There are 12 residues in the CDR3. Trimming took 4 bases from V and 12 from J, leaving 12 bases between them. CDR3 amino acids: CASSSPTGELFF. The CDR3 region has the DNA TGTGCCAGCAGTTCCCCTACAGGAGAACTGTTTTTT.

J is TRBJ1-4 and V is TRBV2, with a tentative D call TRBD1 (6 bases). With 7 bases removed from V and 7 bases from J, the gap between germline ends came to 7 bases. Per germline, CDR1 SNHLY and CDR2 FYNNEI. This CDR3 has 11 residues. The DNA for the CDR3 is TGTGCCAGCACAGGGGCTGAAAAACTGTTTTTT. Protein: CASTGAEKLFF.

V is TRBV6-5 and J is TRBJ1-2; D unresolved. The CDR3 is 14 amino acids. V was cut by 4 bases and J by 2 bases, with 11 bases left in between. Germline-derived CDR1 and CDR2 are MNHEY and SVGAGI. The CDR3 DNA sequence: TGTGCCAGCAGTTCCCGGAGCCGAAACTATGGCTACACCTTC. This encodes CASSSRSRNYGYTF.

This rearrangement joins TRBV29-1 to TRBJ2-3; 7 positions agree with TRBD2. CDR3 length: 13 amino acids. With 5 bases clipped from V and 2 bases from J, the junction kept 4 bases outside the gene matches. Germline CDR1 SQVTM, CDR2 ANQGSEA. CDR3 sequence: CSVLSGNTDTQYF. The CDR3 DNA is TGCAGCGTTCTCAGCGGGAACACAGATACGCAGTATTTT.

The V gene is TRBV2, the J gene TRBJ1-6; D not certain. The CDR3 runs 14 residues. V lost 6 bases to trimming and J lost 3 bases, with 9 bases between them. The V gene's germline CDR1 is SNHLY and CDR2 FYNNEI. CDR3 coding DNA: TGTGCCAGCAGGGAGAACGACTATAATTCACCCCTCCACTTT. This encodes CASRENDYNSPLHF.

This rearrangement joins TRBV2 to TRBJ1-2; D is unclear. Per the germline V gene, CDR1 is SNHLY and CDR2 is FYNNEI. The CDR3 extends over 12 amino acids. V shed 6 bases and J shed 4 bases, with 9 bases lying between them. CDR3 sequence: CASREGGYGYTF. In nucleotides, the CDR3 is TGTGCCAGCAGGGAGGGCGGCTATGGCTACACCTTC.

In this sample, this clone turned up a few times. This sequence joins TRBV4-1 and TRBJ1-5, with D possibly TRBD1 on 6 matching bases. CDR1 is MGHRA and CDR2 is YSYEKL in the germline V gene. V lost 2 bases and J 4 bases, leaving 9 bases between the germline ends. This CDR3 is 14 amino acids long. In nucleotides, the CDR3 is TGCGCCAGCAGCCAACCCGGACAGAATCAGCCCCAGCATTTT. Translated, it gives CASSQPGQNQPQHF.

The chain carries TRBV27 and TRBJ1-2; D possibly corresponds to TRBD1 (5 bases). There are 15 residues in the CDR3. Looked up from germline, CDR1 is MNHEY and CDR2 is SMNVEV (reference sequence). Deletions cut 7 bases from V and 5 bases from J, with 20 bases between. The CDR3 nucleotides are TGTGCCAGCACCAAACTGGGGGTCAAGGAATATGGCTACACCTTC. Translation: CASTKLGVKEYGYTF.

V is TRBV30 and J is TRBJ1-1, with TRBD1 identical over 8 bases. V trimming: 2 bases; J trimming: 6 bases; junction bases outside the gene matches: 11. Germline V gene sequence: CDR1 GTSNPN, CDR2 SVGIG (reference sequence). This CDR3 is built from 15 residues. The chain's CDR3 is CAWSKRTGIFPEAFF. CDR3 DNA sequence: TGTGCCTGGAGTAAAAGGACAGGGATATTCCCTGAAGCTTTCTTT.

This clone has more than one count but fewer than ten. The genes are TRBV10-2 and TRBJ1-1; unclear D gene. V was trimmed by 1 base and J by 6 bases, leaving 9 bases between them. Germline CDR1 and CDR2: WSHSY and SAAADI. CDR3 length equals 13 residues. The CDR3 nucleotides are TGCGCCAGCAGTGAGTTATTTCCACCTGAAGCTTTCTTT. It is translated as CASSELFPPEAFF.

This clone appeared once. The chain carries TRBV6-5 and TRBJ2-1; tentatively, D is TRBD2 (6 bases). Germline assignment: CDR1 MNHEY and CDR2 SVGAGI. The CDR3 length is 15 residues. The V and J ends lost 2 bases and 6 bases respectively, with 14 bases between them. The CDR3 sequence: CASSYGQTRGNEQFF. DNA of the CDR3: TGTGCCAGCAGTTACGGGCAGACTAGGGGCAATGAGCAGTTCTTC.

The rearrangement links TRBV28 to TRBJ2-2; TRBD1 agrees at 9 bases. This CDR3 contains 17 residues. The J segment lost 1 base and the V segment lost 7 bases, leaving 10 bases of the junction unmatched. Per germline, CDR1 MDHEN and CDR2 SYDVKM. CDR3 amino acids: CASMPRGTGLNTGELFF. CDR3 bases: TGTGCCAGCATGCCGCGAGGGACAGGGTTGAACACCGGGGAGCTGTTTTTT. Combining the CDR3 with reference TRBV28 and TRBJ2-2 gives the whole variable domain DVKVTQSSRYLVKRTGEKVFLECVQDMDHENMFWYRQDPGLGLRLIYFSYDVKMKEKGDIPEGYSVSREKKERFSLILESASTNQTSMYLCASMPRGTGLNTGELFFGEGSRLTVL.

CDR3 nucleotides: TGTGCCAGCAGCTTAGGCGGGGGCCAAGAGACCCAGTACTTC. Amino acid sequence: CASSLGGGQETQYF. V is TRBV7-2 and J is TRBJ2-5; 7 bases are a match to TRBD2. Germline assignment: CDR1 SGHTA and CDR2 FQGNSA. CDR3 length: 14 amino acids. The V gene end was trimmed by 1 base and the J gene end by 1 base; junction bases not matched to a gene: 0.